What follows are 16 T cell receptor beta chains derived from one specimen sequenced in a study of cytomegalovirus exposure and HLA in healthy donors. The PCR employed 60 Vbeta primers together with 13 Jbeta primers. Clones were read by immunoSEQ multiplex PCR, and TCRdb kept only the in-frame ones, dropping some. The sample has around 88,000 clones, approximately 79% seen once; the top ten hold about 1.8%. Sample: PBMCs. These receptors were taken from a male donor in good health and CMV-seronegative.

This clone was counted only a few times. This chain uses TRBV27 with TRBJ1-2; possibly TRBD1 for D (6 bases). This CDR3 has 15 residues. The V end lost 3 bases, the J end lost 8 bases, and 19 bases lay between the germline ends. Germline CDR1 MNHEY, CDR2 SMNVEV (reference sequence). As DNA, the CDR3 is TGTGCCAGCAGTTTGTGGGGCCGGGGGGCGCAAGGCTACACCTTC. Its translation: CASSLWGRGAQGYTF.

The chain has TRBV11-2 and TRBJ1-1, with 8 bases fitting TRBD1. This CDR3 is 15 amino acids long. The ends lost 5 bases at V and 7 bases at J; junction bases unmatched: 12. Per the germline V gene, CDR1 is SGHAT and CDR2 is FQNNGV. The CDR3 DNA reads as TGTGCCAGCAGCACCACTTCCGACAGGGGACTTGAAGCTTTCTTT. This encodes CASSTTSDRGLEAFF.

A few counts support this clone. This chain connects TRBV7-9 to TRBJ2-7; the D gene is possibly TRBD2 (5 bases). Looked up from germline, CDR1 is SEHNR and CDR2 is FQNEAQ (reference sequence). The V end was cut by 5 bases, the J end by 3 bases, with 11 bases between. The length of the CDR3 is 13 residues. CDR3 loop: CASSARTGYEQYF. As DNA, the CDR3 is TGTGCCAGCAGCGCCCGGACTGGCTACGAGCAGTACTTC.

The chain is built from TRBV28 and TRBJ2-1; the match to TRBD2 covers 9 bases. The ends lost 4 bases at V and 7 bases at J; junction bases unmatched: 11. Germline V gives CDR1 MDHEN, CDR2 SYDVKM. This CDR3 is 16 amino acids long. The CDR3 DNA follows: TGTGCCAGCAGTTCCCTGGGTAGCGGGAGTAGGAATGAGCAGTTCTTC. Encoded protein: CASSSLGSGSRNEQFF.

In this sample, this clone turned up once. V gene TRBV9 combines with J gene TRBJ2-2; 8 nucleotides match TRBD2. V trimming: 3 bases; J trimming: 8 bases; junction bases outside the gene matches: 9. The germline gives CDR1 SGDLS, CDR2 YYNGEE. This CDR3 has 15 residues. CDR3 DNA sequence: TGTGCCAGCAGCGCCGGGGGGGCCCTGGGTGGGGAGCTGTTTTTT. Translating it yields CASSAGGALGGELFF.

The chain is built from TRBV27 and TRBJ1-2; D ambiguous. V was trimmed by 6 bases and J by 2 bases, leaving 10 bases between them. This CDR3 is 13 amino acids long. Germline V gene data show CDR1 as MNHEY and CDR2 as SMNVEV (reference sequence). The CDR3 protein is CASSRRENYGYTF. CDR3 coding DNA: TGTGCCAGCAGCCGCCGGGAAAACTATGGCTACACCTTC.

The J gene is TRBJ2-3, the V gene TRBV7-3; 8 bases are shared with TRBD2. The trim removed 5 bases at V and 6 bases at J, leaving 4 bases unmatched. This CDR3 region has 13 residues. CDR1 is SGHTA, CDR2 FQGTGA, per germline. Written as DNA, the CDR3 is TGTGCCAGCAGCGGAGCGGGAGTGGATACGCAGTATTTT. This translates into CASSGAGVDTQYF.

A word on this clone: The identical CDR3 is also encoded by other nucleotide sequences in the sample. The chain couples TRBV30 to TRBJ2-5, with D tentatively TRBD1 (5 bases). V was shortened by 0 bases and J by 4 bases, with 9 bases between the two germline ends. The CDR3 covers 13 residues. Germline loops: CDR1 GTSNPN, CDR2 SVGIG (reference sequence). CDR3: CAWSVRVRETQYF. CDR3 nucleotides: TGTGCCTGGAGTGTCAGGGTTCGAGAGACCCAGTACTTC.

CDR3 DNA: TGCAGCGCAGGACAGGGGGGCCTGAACACTGAAGCTTTCTTT. It translates to CSAGQGGLNTEAFF. The V gene is TRBV29-1, the J gene TRBJ1-1; 10 bases align to TRBD1. CDR1 and CDR2 (germline): SQVTM, ANQGSEA. With 7 bases clipped from V and 0 bases from J, the junction kept 5 bases outside the gene matches. The length of the CDR3 is 14 residues.

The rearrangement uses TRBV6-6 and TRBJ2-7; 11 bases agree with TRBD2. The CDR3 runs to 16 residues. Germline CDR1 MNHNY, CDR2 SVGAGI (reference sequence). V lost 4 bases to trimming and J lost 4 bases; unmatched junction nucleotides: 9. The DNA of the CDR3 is TGTGCCAGCAGTTTGAATTCGGGACTAGCGGTATACGAGCAGTACTTC. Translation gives CASSLNSGLAVYEQYF.

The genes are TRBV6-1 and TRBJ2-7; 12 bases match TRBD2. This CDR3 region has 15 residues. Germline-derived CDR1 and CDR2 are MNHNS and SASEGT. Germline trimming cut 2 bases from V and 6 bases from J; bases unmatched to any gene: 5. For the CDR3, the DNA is TGTGCCAGCAGTGAAAGACTAGCGGGAGACGGCGAGCAGTACTTC. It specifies CASSERLAGDGEQYF.

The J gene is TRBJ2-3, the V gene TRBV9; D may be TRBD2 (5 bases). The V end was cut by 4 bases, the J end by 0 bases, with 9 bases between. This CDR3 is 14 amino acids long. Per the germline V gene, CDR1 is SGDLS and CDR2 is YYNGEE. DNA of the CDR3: TGTGCCAGCAGCACCAGCGGAAGCACAGATACGCAGTATTTT. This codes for CASSTSGSTDTQYF. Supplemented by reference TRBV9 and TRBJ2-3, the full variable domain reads DSGVTQTPKHLITATGQRVTLRCSPRSGDLSVYWYQQSLDQGLQFLIQYYNGEERAKGNILERFSAQQFPDLHSELNLSSLELGDSALYFCASSTSGSTDTQYFGPGTRLTVL.

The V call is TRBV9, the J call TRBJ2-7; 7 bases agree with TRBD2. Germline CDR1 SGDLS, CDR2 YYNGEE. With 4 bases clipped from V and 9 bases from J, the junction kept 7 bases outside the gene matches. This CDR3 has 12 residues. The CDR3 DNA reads TGTGCCAGCAGCTCGTCTGGCGGGGGGCAGTACTTC. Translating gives CASSSSGGGQYF.

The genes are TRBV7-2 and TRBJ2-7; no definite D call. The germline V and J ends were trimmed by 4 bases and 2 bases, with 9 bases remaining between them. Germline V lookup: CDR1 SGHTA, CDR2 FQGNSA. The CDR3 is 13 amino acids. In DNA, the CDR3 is TGTGCCAGCAGCTACCGTCTAGCCTACGAGCAGTACTTC. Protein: CASSYRLAYEQYF.

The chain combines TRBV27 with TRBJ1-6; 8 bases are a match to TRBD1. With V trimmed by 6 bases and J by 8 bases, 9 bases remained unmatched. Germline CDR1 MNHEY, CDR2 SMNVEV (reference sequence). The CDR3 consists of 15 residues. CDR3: CASSQQGVSDSPLHF. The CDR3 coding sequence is TGTGCCAGCAGCCAACAGGGGGTATCGGATTCACCCCTCCACTTT.

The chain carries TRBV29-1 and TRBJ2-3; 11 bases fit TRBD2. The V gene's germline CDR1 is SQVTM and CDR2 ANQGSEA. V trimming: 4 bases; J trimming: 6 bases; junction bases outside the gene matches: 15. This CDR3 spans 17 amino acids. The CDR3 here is CSVAPTKLAGVSDTQYF. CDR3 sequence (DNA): TGCAGCGTTGCCCCGACAAAACTAGCGGGAGTGTCGGATACGCAGTATTTT.